Listed below are T cell receptor beta chains from one sample, sequenced in a study of blood T cells in healthy people across ages. TCRdb reprocessed the 5' RACE reads with MiXCR, giving one entry per CDR3 protein. The table lists about 1.8 million distinct CDR3 sequences, around 48% of them singletons, with more than 2% in the top ten. Sequenced input: blood. These receptors were collected from a woman aged 40 to 49 in good health. CDR3s include the opening cysteine and the closing phenylalanine or tryptophan. The order of the fields is clone size, V gene, CDR3 length, D gene, J gene, CDR3 DNA, CDR3 protein. The D gene is left open where the match is weak. The size field is filled for only some rows; it gives once, few, many or a size class.

>.|TRBV6-5|13|.|TRBJ2-7
TGTGCCAGCAGGAGAGGGATCACCTACGAGCAGTACTTC
CASRRGITYEQYF
>.|TRBV4-1|17|TRBD2|TRBJ2-4
TGCGCCAGCAGCCAAGAACCTAGCGGGGGGGCAACGGACATTCAGTACTTC
CASSQEPSGGATDIQYF
>few|TRBV4-2|17|TRBD2|TRBJ2-1
TGTGCCAGCAGCCAAGATCGGGGGGGCGCGGCGAGGAATGAGCAGTTCTTC
CASSQDRGGAARNEQFF
>few|TRBV20-1|13|.|TRBJ2-7
TGCAGTGCTAGGGATGCCAGCTACTACGAGCAGTACTTC
CSARDASYYEQYF
>.|TRBV6-1|19|TRBD2|TRBJ2-1
TGTGCCAGCAGTGACCGAGGACTAGCGGGGGGGAGTTCCTACAATGAGCAGTTCTTC
CASSDRGLAGGSSYNEQFF
>.|TRBV5-6|11|.|TRBJ2-7
TGTGCCAGCAGCTTGAACGACGAGCAGTACTTC
CASSLNDEQYF
>.|TRBV3-1|16|.|TRBJ2-3
TGTGCCAGCAGCCAAGCACCGAGACTTCACACAGATACGCAGTATTTT
CASSQAPRLHTDTQYF
>.|TRBV4-3|16|.|TRBJ2-2
TGCGCCAGCAGCCAGGGGGCCAGGGCTGGCACCGGGGAGCTGTTTTTT
CASSQGARAGTGELFF
>.|TRBV4-2|16|TRBD2|TRBJ2-7
TGTGCCAGCAGCCAAGCGATGAGCGGGGGGCTCTACGAGCAGTACTTC
CASSQAMSGGLYEQYF
>few|TRBV4-3|14|.|TRBJ2-1
TGCGCCAGCAGCCAAGGGGCAGGAGACAATGAGCAGTTCTTC
CASSQGAGDNEQFF
>.|TRBV29-1|12|.|TRBJ1-4
TGCAGCGTTGAGGGCATGGATGAAAAACTGTTTTTT
CSVEGMDEKLFF
>few|TRBV7-8|14|TRBD2|TRBJ2-1
TGTGCCAGCAGCTTCTCGCTAGCGGGGCATGAGCAGTTCTTC
CASSFSLAGHEQFF
>.|TRBV25-1|20|TRBD1|TRBJ1-6
TGTGCCAGCAGTCGTGAAGGGGACAGGGGAAAGGGGTCCTATAATTCACCCCTCCACTTT
CASSREGDRGKGSYNSPLHF
>once|TRBV3-1|15|.|TRBJ1-2
TGTGCCAGCAGCCAAGATCGTAAGATTCTCTATGGCTACACCTTC
CASSQDRKILYGYTF
>.|TRBV20-1|12|.|TRBJ2-4
TGCAGTGCTAGAGATGCGGTGGGCATTCAGTACTTC
CSARDAVGIQYF
>.|TRBV25-1|15|.|TRBJ2-1
TGTGCCAGCAGTGAATCAGGGATGACCTACAATGAGCAGTTCTTC
CASSESGMTYNEQFF
>.|TRBV20-1|13|.|TRBJ2-1
TGCAGTGCTAGGGACAGCCCTCACAATGAGCAGTTCTTC
CSARDSPHNEQFF
>.|TRBV6-2/TRBV6-3|14|.|TRBJ1-2
TGTGCCACCACGTCGAGTTGGTCAGACTATGGCTACACTTTC
CATTSSWSDYGYTF